This T cell receptor (beta chain) was obtained from a study of response to subunit inactivated influenza vaccine. TCRdb analysed the RT-PCR reads with MiXCR anew, one entry per CDR3 protein. In the table there are 500,000 to 550,000 distinct CDR3 sequences, approximately 20% of which are singletons. V shed 2 bases and J 2 bases; nucleotides not matched to a gene: 4. Germline V gives CDR1 LGHNA, CDR2 YSLEER. This CDR3 spans 15 amino acids. The same specimen was also included in a second study, on T cells expressing NK-cell markers. That source notes: Generation of TCR beta cDNA was performed by 5'RACE template switching incorporating UMIs.

The source is a man aged 45-65 years who received an inactivated influenza vaccine. This chain connects TRBV4-3 to TRBJ2-3; 7 nucleotides line up with TRBD2. This specimen consisted of CD4+ T cells sorted from PBMCs, obtained less than 13 days after vaccination. CDR3 protein: CASSQSSGNTDTQYF. CDR3 DNA: TGCGCCAGCAGCCAATCTAGCGGTAACACAGATACGCAGTATTTT.